One sample yielded the 29 T cell receptor beta chains listed below, sequenced in a study of T cell changes during pregnancy in multiple sclerosis. Clones were sequenced by immunoSEQ multiplex PCR, and TCRdb holds only the in-frame ones, with some missing. This sample carries around 19,000 clones, about 90% of them seen once, and the ten largest clones take roughly 14%. Here the sequenced sample was CD8+ T cells from peripheral blood mononuclear cells, taken in the third trimester of pregnancy. The receptors come from a female donor in good health, enrolled as a control in a pregnancy study.

The rearrangement links TRBV19 to TRBJ2-1, with 11 bases fitting TRBD2. There are 15 residues in the CDR3. The germline gives CDR1 LNHDA, CDR2 SQIVND (reference sequence). The ends lost 8 bases at V and 0 bases at J; junction bases unmatched: 3. CDR3 region: CASVAGGSSYNEQFF. In DNA, the CDR3 is TGTGCCAGTGTAGCGGGAGGGAGCTCCTACAATGAGCAGTTCTTC. Using reference TRBV19 and TRBJ2-1 for the parts outside the CDR3, the full variable domain is DGGITQSPKYLFRKEGQNVTLSCEQNLNHDAMYWYRQDPGQGLRLIYYSQIVNDFQKGDIAEGYSVSREKKESFPLTVTSAQKNPTAFYLCASVAGGSSYNEQFFGPGTRLTVL.

This clone has a single count. J is TRBJ2-3 and V is TRBV28; D perhaps matches TRBD1 (6 bases). The V gene lost 3 bases and the J gene lost 0 bases, with 10 bases spanning the gap. The CDR3 totals 15 residues. The germline gives CDR1 MDHEN, CDR2 SYDVKM. The CDR3 protein is CASSFGGSSTDTQYF. CDR3 in DNA: TGTGCCAGCAGTTTTGGGGGCTCTAGCACAGATACGCAGTATTTT.

The rearrangement uses TRBV27 and TRBJ2-6; D unclear. CDR3 length: 16 amino acids. Germline-derived CDR1 and CDR2 are MNHEY and SMNVEV (reference sequence). The V gene lost 5 bases and the J gene lost 0 bases, with 11 bases spanning the gap. CDR3 DNA sequence: TGTGCCAGCAGTATCCTGCGGAGCTCTGGGGCCAACGTCCTGACTTTC. Protein sequence: CASSILRSSGANVLTF.

The chain is built from TRBV28 and TRBJ1-5; maybe TRBD1 (6 bases). This CDR3 is built from 13 residues. Germline V CDR1 and CDR2: MDHEN, SYDVKM. Deletions cut 7 bases from V and 6 bases from J, with 13 bases between. CDR3 protein: CASTPGGGQPQHF. The CDR3 DNA reads TGTGCCAGCACCCCGGGGGGCGGTCAGCCCCAGCATTTT.

V gene TRBV19 combines with J gene TRBJ2-5; the D gene is possibly TRBD2 (5 bases). Germline V gene sequence: CDR1 LNHDA, CDR2 SQIVND (reference sequence). The CDR3 totals 14 residues. The V end was cut by 5 bases, the J end by 5 bases, with 15 bases between. This CDR3 reads CASSPLRGRETQYF. The CDR3 nucleotides read TGTGCCAGTAGTCCCTTGAGAGGGCGCGAGACCCAGTACTTC.

The V call is TRBV7-9, the J call TRBJ2-2; TRBD2 is a possible D gene (5 bases). The CDR3 runs to 15 residues. Germline lookup yields CDR1 SEHNR and CDR2 FQNEAQ (reference sequence). V lost 4 bases to trimming and J lost 1 base, with 10 bases between them. The CDR3 DNA is TGTGCCAGCAGCTCCCAAGCGGAGAACACCGGGGAGCTGTTTTTT. Translation: CASSSQAENTGELFF.

This clone was counted a few times. The V gene is TRBV18, the J gene TRBJ1-5, with TRBD1 identical over 7 bases. J lost 5 bases, V lost 6 bases, and 7 bases had no gene match. This CDR3 spans 14 amino acids. CDR1 KGHSH and CDR2 LQKENI come from the germline V gene. The CDR3 DNA reads TGTGCCAGCTCTGTGACAGGGTATTATCAGCCCCAGCATTTT. Its translation is CASSVTGYYQPQHF.

Details on this clone: A read error may produce the germline difference seen at one junction end. The chain links TRBV7-2 to TRBJ2-7; maybe TRBD2 (6 bases). There are 15 residues in the CDR3. CDR1 is SGHTA, CDR2 FQGNSA, per germline. The CDR3 region has the DNA TGCGCCAGCAGCCAAGTAGCGGACTACTCCTACGAGCAGTACTTC. Protein sequence: CASSQVADYSYEQYF.

The sample holds one count of this clone. This chain uses TRBV5-1 with TRBJ1-1; 9 bases agree with TRBD1. V was pared by 5 bases and J by 4 bases, with 15 bases of the junction left unmatched. The CDR3 loop spans 17 amino acids. Per the germline V gene, CDR1 is SGHRS and CDR2 is YFSETQ. The CDR3 is CASSPFTGGTGSTEAFF. The CDR3 region has the DNA TGCGCCAGCAGTCCATTTACAGGGGGCACGGGAAGCACTGAAGCTTTCTTT. Filled out from reference TRBV5-1 and TRBJ1-1, the complete variable domain reads KAGVTQTPRYLIKTRGQQVTLSCSPISGHRSVSWYQQTPGQGLQFLFEYFSETQRNKGNFPGRFSGRQFSNSRSEMNVSTLELGDSALYLCASSPFTGGTGSTEAFFGQGTRLTVV.

Here the CDR3 reads CASSKRQGAYEQYF. DNA of the CDR3: TGTGCCAGCAGCAAACGACAGGGGGCTTACGAGCAGTACTTC. V usage is TRBV21-1 and J usage is TRBJ2-7; the tabulated D call, TRBD1, remains unverified against the DNA. TRBV21-1 constitutes a pseudogene. The CDR3 covers 14 residues.

The count of this clone is one. The chain joins TRBV27 to TRBJ2-1; 8 nucleotides align to TRBD1. This CDR3 comprises 12 residues. Per germline, CDR1 MNHEY and CDR2 SMNVEV (reference sequence). The J segment lost 6 bases and the V segment lost 8 bases, leaving 3 bases of the junction unmatched. The CDR3 loop is CASHGTGNEQFF. The CDR3 nucleotides are TGTGCCAGCCACGGGACAGGCAATGAGCAGTTCTTC.

The chain has TRBV2 and TRBJ2-7, with a possible D match to TRBD2 (7 bases). Trimming left V 5 bases short and J 0 bases short, with 17 bases between. CDR3 length: 16 residues. CDR1 and CDR2 (germline): SNHLY, FYNNEI. CDR3 amino acids: CASSWTGGGSSYEQYF. CDR3 DNA sequence: TGTGCCAGCAGTTGGACGGGGGGCGGAAGCTCCTACGAGCAGTACTTC.

The chain links TRBV28 to TRBJ2-7; weak D call: TRBD2 (6 bases). From germline, CDR1 is MDHEN and CDR2 SYDVKM. Trimming removed 10 bases at V and 5 bases at J, with 18 bases between. CDR3 length: 13 amino acids. DNA of the CDR3: TGTGCCATCGGAAGGGACTCTTCCCACGAGCAGTACTTC. Encoded protein: CAIGRDSSHEQYF.

The chain has TRBV6-4 and TRBJ2-7; a weak D match, TRBD2 (6 bases). Germline V lookup: CDR1 MRHNA, CDR2 SNTAGT. The CDR3 loop spans 14 amino acids. Trimming pared 9 bases from V and 7 bases from J, leaving 22 bases between. In nucleotides, the CDR3 is TGTGCCAGTAAAGCGTCGGGACTCTATCTTGAGCAGTACTTC. It translates to CASKASGLYLEQYF.

This clone was observed once. The chain has TRBV19 and TRBJ2-3; 8 bases align to TRBD2. V gave up 5 bases and J gave up 2 bases; unmatched junction bases: 3. The CDR3 consists of 14 residues. The germline gives CDR1 LNHDA, CDR2 SQIVND (reference sequence). The CDR3 DNA sequence: TGTGCCAGTAGTCGACTAGCGCACACAGATACGCAGTATTTT. Its protein is CASSRLAHTDTQYF.

By proportion, this clone is medium-sized. V usage is TRBV4-2 and J usage is TRBJ1-6; 9 positions match TRBD1. Germline V lookup: CDR1 LGHNA, CDR2 YNFKEQ. The CDR3 is 16 amino acids. V dropped 0 bases and J dropped 9; count of bases not matched to a gene: 6. The CDR3, as DNA: TGTGCCAGCAGCCAAGATCTGGGACAGGGCTCTTCACCCCTCCACTTT. Protein: CASSQDLGQGSSPLHF.

The chain uses TRBV15 and TRBJ2-1; D remains unclear. This CDR3 is built from 13 residues. Trimming pared 2 bases from V and 6 bases from J, leaving 8 bases between. Germline V gene data show CDR1 as LNHNV and CDR2 as YYDKDF (reference sequence). For the CDR3, the DNA is TGTGCCACCAGCAGAACAAACCTCAATGAGCAGTTCTTC. Translating it yields CATSRTNLNEQFF.

V usage is TRBV4-2 and J usage is TRBJ2-6, with TRBD1 identical over 9 bases. The trim removed 3 bases at V and 2 bases at J, leaving 8 bases unmatched. CDR1 LGHNA and CDR2 YNFKEQ come from the germline V gene. The CDR3 is made up of 18 amino acids. CDR3 loop: CASSQFRDRVTGANVLTF. For the CDR3, the DNA is TGTGCCAGCAGCCAGTTCCGGGACAGGGTCACTGGGGCCAACGTCCTGACTTTC.

This chain uses TRBV6-5 with TRBJ1-6; D not resolved. The V end lost 6 bases, the J end lost 10 bases, and 13 bases lay between the germline ends. From germline, CDR1 is MNHEY and CDR2 SVGAGI. CDR3 size: 13 residues. The CDR3 loop is CASSVSLESPLHF. For the CDR3, the DNA is TGTGCCAGCAGCGTTAGTTTAGAGTCACCCCTCCACTTT.

This sequence joins TRBV5-1 and TRBJ2-7; D might be TRBD1 (6 bases). Germline loops: CDR1 SGHRS, CDR2 YFSETQ. The CDR3 extends over 13 amino acids. V lost 5 bases and J lost 5, with 14 bases in between. CDR3 DNA sequence: TGCGCCAGCAGTGGGGGCGGCTTGGACGAGCAGTACTTC. The encoded protein is CASSGGGLDEQYF.

V usage is TRBV4-2 and J usage is TRBJ1-1; perhaps TRBD1 as D (6 bases). Germline CDR1 reads LGHNA; CDR2 reads YNFKEQ. CDR3 length equals 14 residues. Deletions cut 4 bases from V and 0 bases from J, with 9 bases between. CDR3 bases: TGTGCCAGCAGCCGCGACAGGCTGAACACTGAAGCTTTCTTT. Translation: CASSRDRLNTEAFF.

This chain links TRBV29-1 with TRBJ1-2, with D perhaps matching TRBD1 (5 bases). Between the trimmed V and J ends, which lost 4 bases and 8 bases, there was a span of 11 bases. Germline V CDR1 and CDR2: SQVTM, ANQGSEA. This CDR3 has 11 residues. The CDR3 loop is CSVVGDHGYTF. CDR3 coding DNA: TGCAGCGTTGTAGGGGATCACGGCTACACCTTC.

The gene calls are TRBV29-1 and TRBJ2-5; D may be TRBD1 (6 bases). The CDR3 is made up of 12 amino acids. The ends were cut back, 6 bases at V and 4 bases at J, with 12 bases in the middle. Germline V gene lookup returns CDR1 SQVTM and CDR2 ANQGSEA. CDR3 sequence: CSVEQGTETQYF. The CDR3 DNA is TGCAGCGTCGAACAGGGAACAGAGACCCAGTACTTC.

The chain links TRBV6-5 to TRBJ1-2, with D tentatively TRBD1 (5 bases). Germline assignment: CDR1 MNHEY and CDR2 SVGAGI. V gave up 6 bases and J gave up 3 bases, with 14 bases separating them. The CDR3 is made up of 14 amino acids. CDR3 region: CASRPYGGDYGYTF. CDR3 sequence (DNA): TGTGCCAGCAGGCCTTACGGAGGGGACTATGGCTACACCTTC.

The chain has TRBV27 and TRBJ2-3; possible D gene TRBD2, 5 bases. Trimming took off 2 bases at V and 6 bases at J, with 9 bases between the two ends. Germline loops: CDR1 MNHEY, CDR2 SMNVEV (reference sequence). This CDR3 has 13 residues. CDR3 residues: CASSLGRGDTQYF. CDR3 DNA sequence: TGTGCCAGCAGTTTAGGCCGCGGGGATACGCAGTATTTT.

The rearrangement links TRBV28 to TRBJ1-1; D is unresolved. V was shortened by 1 base and J by 6 bases, with 9 bases between the two germline ends. The germline V gene has CDR1 MDHEN and CDR2 SYDVKM. CDR3 size: 13 residues. In nucleotides, the CDR3 is TGTGCCAGCAGTTTATCCACACGGGCTGAAGCTTTCTTT. It yields the protein CASSLSTRAEAFF.

The genes are TRBV12-5 and TRBJ2-3; TRBD2 aligns across 12 bases. Germline trimming cut 1 base from V and 1 base from J; bases unmatched to any gene: 0. The CDR3 covers 16 residues. Germline loops: CDR1 LGHNT, CDR2 FRNRAP. CDR3 nucleotides: TGTGCTAGTGGTTTGGGACTAGCGGGAGGCACAGATACGCAGTATTTT. This encodes CASGLGLAGGTDTQYF.

The CDR3 nucleotides are TGTGCCAGCAGACCCCGACTGAGCTCTGGAAACACCATATATTTT. Encoded protein: CASRPRLSSGNTIYF. The rearrangement links TRBV7-9 to TRBJ1-3; D is undetermined. Germline CDR1 reads SEHNR; CDR2 reads FQNEAQ (reference sequence). V was clipped by 6 bases and J by 0 bases, with 12 bases between them. The CDR3 has 15 amino acids.

The sample holds one count of this clone. This chain uses TRBV28 with TRBJ1-5; maybe TRBD1 (6 bases). Trimming stripped 5 bases from V and 2 bases from J, with 7 bases between. Germline assignment: CDR1 MDHEN and CDR2 SYDVKM. CDR3 length equals 13 residues. This CDR3 reads CASSPGGNQPQHF. DNA of the CDR3: TGTGCCAGCAGTCCAGGGGGCAATCAGCCCCAGCATTTT.